What follows is one T cell receptor (beta chain) and its context. This specimen comes from a study of T cell responses to AZD1222 COVID-19 vaccine. Only in-frame clones appear in the TCRdb table, and some are missing; sequencing was by immunoSEQ multiplex PCR. The data contain some 96,000 clones, more than 75% of them singletons. V lost 6 bases and J lost 6, with 7 bases in between. The CDR3 contains 11 residues. This clonotype was sampled from an adult in good health. The sample in question was peripheral blood, obtained on day 0 of MenACWY control vaccination. This rearrangement joins TRBV12-3 or TRBV12-4 to TRBJ2-3; tentatively, D is TRBD1 or TRBD2 (5 bases each). CDR3 amino acids: CASRRGDTQYF. CDR3 nucleotides: TGTGCCAGCAGGAGGGGTGATACGCAGTATTTT.